This T cell receptor (beta chain) appears in the sequencing data of a study of radiotherapy plus CTLA-4 blockade in lung cancer listed by TCRdb under 2018. Regarding the study in general: Objective responses were observed in approximately 19% of enrolled patients, and disease control was achieved in less than 40%.

Libraries were made using the immunoSEQ multiplex PCR assay. TCRdb took over this immuneACCESS table, retaining in-frame rearrangements with V and J assigned. Such tables are incomplete; in checked studies, under half of the missing clones stem from an unresolved V gene, and the remainder is unexplained. The sample table records 100,000 to 150,000 clones; 78% of these occur just once. Roughly 5% of the sample rests with the top ten. In this study, focal radiation therapy paired with CTLA-4 blockade (ipilimumab) was tested in patients who had chemo-refractory metastatic non-small-cell lung cancer. In the case of this clone: What this receptor recognizes is not known. Qualities for individual bases were not recorded, and no much larger clone is one base off.

From the germline V gene, CDR1 is SGHTA and CDR2 is FQGNSA. From the cysteine through the phenylalanine, the CDR3 covers 16 amino acids. Only the CDR3 portion is preserved as DNA: 48 bases, with reading frame beginning at the first base. V loses 3 bases of germline sequence and J loses 0 bases, and the interval between the two ends is 12 bases. What the work shows at the level of the full study, not this receptor alone: The strongest predictors of response, as reported, were early dynamic changes in blood T cell clones along with a rise in serum interferon-beta after radiation. After treatment with radiotherapy and ipilimumab, TCR clones that originated in tumors expanded in peripheral blood.

This TCR was sampled from a human donor with non-small cell lung cancer who had a partial response to radiotherapy plus ipilimumab. The material sequenced was peripheral blood, taken from a patient treated with radiotherapy plus ipilimumab. Recombination connected TRBV7-2 to TRBJ1-3; a tentative D match to TRBD1 spans 6 bases. The nucleotides are TGTGCCAGCAGCTTTTTCAAAGGGGGCTCTGGAAACACCATATATTTT. Translated, this gives CASSFFKGGSGNTIYF.